What follows is one T cell receptor (beta chain) and its context. The antigen is not known. These data originate in a study of regulatory and conventional T cells in RAG deficiency. Overall study findings and caveats: In Omenn syndrome, Treg and Tconv repertoires overlapped >90%.

Blood CD4+ CD25-low CD127-high conventional T cells supplied the genomic DNA template. Some clones are missing from TCRdb's copy, which holds only in-frame ones; the method was immunoSEQ multiplex PCR. The table records more than 40,000 clones, about 87% of them present only once. The germline V and J ends were trimmed by 0 bases and 3 bases, with 6 bases remaining between them. The CDR3 has 13 residues. CDR1 is SGDLS, CDR2 YYNGEE, per germline. In addition, the sample was reused for a study of regulatory T cells. From that report: Amplification used 52 TRBV primers and 13 TRBJ primers.

This TCR derives from a human donor in good health. Sequenced input: CD4+ effector T cells sorted from blood. The V and J genes are TRBV9 and TRBJ2-5; no clear D. CDR3 sequence (DNA): TGTGCCAGCAGCGTAGGGGATGAAGAGACCCAGTACTTC. Translated: CASSVGDEETQYF.